These 18 T cell receptor beta chains share one sample of origin, sequenced in a study of cytomegalovirus exposure and HLA in healthy donors. This table comes from immunoSEQ multiplex PCR, and its TCRdb copy is limited to in-frame clones, with some not included. The sample records 65,000 or so clones, about 91% being singletons. The sequenced material came from PBMCs. The receptors stem from a woman between 18 and 29 years old in good health and CMV-seronegative.

The chain carries TRBV28 and TRBJ2-1; 9 positions match TRBD2. CDR3 length: 14 residues. The J segment lost 7 bases and the V segment lost 3 bases, leaving 4 bases of the junction unmatched. Germline CDR1 reads MDHEN; CDR2 reads SYDVKM. CDR3 amino acids: CASSFRLAGNEQFF. CDR3 DNA: TGTGCCAGCAGTTTTCGTCTAGCGGGAAATGAGCAGTTCTTC.

CDR3 sequence: CASSPSYEQYF. For the CDR3, the DNA is TGTGCCAGCAGCCCATCCTACGAGCAGTACTTC. The rearrangement links TRBV2 to TRBJ2-7; D gene unclear. This CDR3 has 11 amino acids. V shed 6 bases and J shed 1 base, with 4 bases lying between them. Germline values: CDR1 SNHLY, CDR2 FYNNEI.

This clone was detected only a few times. The chain couples TRBV2 to TRBJ1-1; the D gene is possibly TRBD1 (5 bases). This CDR3 comprises 15 residues. Germline loops: CDR1 SNHLY, CDR2 FYNNEI. The V end lost 2 bases, the J end lost 2 bases, and 12 bases lay between the germline ends. CDR3 coding DNA: TGTGCCAGCAGTGAATTACGCGGGGGAAACACTGAAGCTTTCTTT. This encodes CASSELRGGNTEAFF.

V gene TRBV11-1 combines with J gene TRBJ2-7, with TRBD1 as a possible D gene (7 bases). The germline CDR1 and CDR2 sequences are SGHAT and FQDESV (reference sequence). CDR3 length: 15 amino acids. V shed 5 bases and J shed 0 bases, with 14 bases lying between them. The CDR3 region is CASSPRGTASYEQYF. As DNA, the CDR3 is TGTGCCAGCAGCCCCCGGGGGACAGCCTCCTACGAGCAGTACTTC.

The chain links TRBV6-6 to TRBJ2-7; 9 nucleotides align to TRBD1. The germline gives CDR1 MNHNY, CDR2 SVGAGI (reference sequence). The CDR3 is made up of 14 amino acids. After removal of 6 bases from V and 2 bases from J, the junction contained 5 bases not matched to a gene. In DNA form, the CDR3 reads TGTGCCAGCAGCAGGGGACAGGGCACCTACGAGCAGTACTTC. Amino acid sequence: CASSRGQGTYEQYF.

This clone was recorded only once. The gene calls are TRBV6-5 and TRBJ1-1; no reliable D call. Germline loops: CDR1 MNHEY, CDR2 SVGAGI. Trimming cost V 4 bases and J 1 base, with 10 bases left between them. This CDR3 is 14 amino acids long. DNA of the CDR3: TGTGCCAGCAGTTTTAATCGACAGAACACTGAAGCTTTCTTT. Its protein is CASSFNRQNTEAFF.

The gene calls are TRBV7-9 and TRBJ2-7; D perhaps matches TRBD2 (5 bases). Per germline, CDR1 SEHNR and CDR2 FQNEAQ (reference sequence). The V and J ends lost 5 bases and 3 bases respectively, with 8 bases between them. The CDR3 length is 12 residues. CDR3 bases: TGTGCCAGCAGCCCTGGAGGCTACGAGCAGTACTTC. It is translated as CASSPGGYEQYF.

This chain links TRBV20-1 with TRBJ1-2; D possibly corresponds to TRBD1 (5 bases). This CDR3 is built from 11 residues. V lost 6 bases to trimming and J lost 5 bases, with 10 bases between them. Germline loops: CDR1 DFQATT, CDR2 SNEGSKA (reference sequence). DNA for the CDR3: TGCAGTGCGACAGTGGATTATGGCTACACCTTC. Encoded protein: CSATVDYGYTF.

This clone was observed a single time. The V gene is TRBV19, the J gene TRBJ1-5, with D possibly being TRBD1 (6 bases). In germline, CDR1 is LNHDA, CDR2 SQIVND (reference sequence). V lost 3 bases and J lost 3, with 9 bases in between. This CDR3 region has 14 residues. The CDR3, as DNA: TGTGCCAGTAGTATTACAGGGTTCAATCAGCCCCAGCATTTT. Translation: CASSITGFNQPQHF.

The CDR3: CASRRTVGSGANVLTF. The CDR3 coding sequence is TGTGCCAGCAGGCGGACAGTCGGCTCTGGGGCCAACGTCCTGACTTTC. The chain employs TRBV28 and TRBJ2-6; D is possibly TRBD1 (6 bases). V was cut by 6 bases and J by 0 bases, with 12 bases left in between. The CDR3 runs 16 residues. Germline V gene lookup returns CDR1 MDHEN and CDR2 SYDVKM.

This sequence joins TRBV6-1 and TRBJ1-6; weak D call: TRBD1 (5 bases). Germline loops: CDR1 MNHNS, CDR2 SASEGT. With 7 bases removed from V and 5 bases from J, the gap between germline ends came to 15 bases. The CDR3 sequence is 15 residues long. CDR3 coding DNA: TGTGCCAGCACCTATGCGGGACCGCATAATTCACCCCTCCACTTT. This gives the protein CASTYAGPHNSPLHF.

The chain combines TRBV7-9 with TRBJ2-7; the match to TRBD1 covers 8 bases. The CDR3 is made up of 14 amino acids. Germline V gives CDR1 SEHNR, CDR2 FQNEAQ (reference sequence). After removal of 1 base from V and 5 bases from J, the junction contained 4 bases not matched to a gene. The CDR3 sequence is CASSLGTGLNEQYF. CDR3 coding DNA: TGTGCCAGCAGCTTAGGGACAGGGCTCAACGAGCAGTACTTC.

This clone has ten or more counts. The chain couples TRBV6-1 to TRBJ2-2; 7 nucleotides line up with TRBD1. V lost 2 bases and J lost 3; bases outside the gene matches: 3. Germline V gene sequence: CDR1 MNHNS, CDR2 SASEGT. This CDR3 has 15 residues. The CDR3 is CASSEITGDTGELFF. CDR3 coding DNA: TGTGCCAGCAGTGAAATAACAGGGGACACCGGGGAGCTGTTTTTT.

The chain is built from TRBV11-1 and TRBJ2-1; the D gene is possibly TRBD1 (6 bases). V was cut by 5 bases and J by 2 bases, with 13 bases left in between. Per the germline V gene, CDR1 is SGHAT and CDR2 is FQDESV (reference sequence). This CDR3 is 15 amino acids long. The CDR3 is CASSPGEGTYNEQFF. The CDR3 DNA is TGTGCCAGCAGCCCAGGGGAAGGGACCTACAATGAGCAGTTCTTC.

This chain joins TRBV11-3 and TRBJ1-2; 11 bases line up with TRBD1. V trimming: 6 bases; J trimming: 7 bases; junction bases outside the gene matches: 7. The germline CDR1 and CDR2 sequences are SGHNT and YENEEA. CDR3 length: 14 residues. The CDR3 reads CASSIGQGAGGYTF. Written as DNA, the CDR3 is TGTGCCAGCAGTATAGGACAGGGGGCCGGTGGCTACACCTTC.

The J gene is TRBJ1-5, the V gene TRBV6-6; no reliable D call. Germline V gene sequence: CDR1 MNHNY, CDR2 SVGAGI (reference sequence). This CDR3 contains 14 residues. V was trimmed by 8 bases and J by 3 bases, leaving 14 bases between them. CDR3 coding DNA: TGTGCCAGCCTGGCCTCCTCCACCAATCAGCCCCAGCATTTT. It yields the protein CASLASSTNQPQHF.

V gene TRBV4-3 combines with J gene TRBJ2-7; weak D call: TRBD1 (6 bases). Germline V CDR1 and CDR2: LGHNA, YSLEER. The CDR3 runs to 14 residues. Trimming shortened V by 2 bases and J by 6 bases, and 14 bases separated the two germline ends. CDR3 sequence reads: CASSQRQVGAEQYF. DNA of the CDR3: TGCGCCAGCAGCCAACGACAGGTTGGGGCCGAGCAGTACTTC.

This clone has just one count. The J gene is TRBJ1-1, the V gene TRBV4-1; D gene unclear. The CDR3 extends over 17 amino acids. V lost 2 bases and J 4 bases, leaving 20 bases between the germline ends. CDR1 is MGHRA, CDR2 YSYEKL, per germline. The CDR3 region has the DNA TGCGCCAGCAGCCAATTCGGTGAGAGGCCCCCGTCCACTGAAGCTTTCTTT. Its protein product is CASSQFGERPPSTEAFF.